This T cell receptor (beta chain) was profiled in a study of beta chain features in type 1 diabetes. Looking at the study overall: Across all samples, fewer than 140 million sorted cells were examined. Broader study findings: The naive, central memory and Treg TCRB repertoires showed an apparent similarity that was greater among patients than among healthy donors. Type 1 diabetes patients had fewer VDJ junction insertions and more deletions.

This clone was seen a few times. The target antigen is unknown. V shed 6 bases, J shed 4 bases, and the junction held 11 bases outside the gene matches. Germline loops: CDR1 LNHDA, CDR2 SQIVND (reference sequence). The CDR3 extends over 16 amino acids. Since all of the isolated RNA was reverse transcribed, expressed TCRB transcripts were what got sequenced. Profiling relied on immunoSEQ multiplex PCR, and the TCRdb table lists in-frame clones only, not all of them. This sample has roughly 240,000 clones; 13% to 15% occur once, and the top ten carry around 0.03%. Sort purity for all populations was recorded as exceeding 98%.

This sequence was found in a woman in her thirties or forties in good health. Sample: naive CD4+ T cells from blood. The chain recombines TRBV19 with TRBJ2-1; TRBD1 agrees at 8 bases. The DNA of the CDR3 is TGTGCCAGTAGCCGACAGGGGCCCTCTGTGTACAATGAGCAGTTCTTC. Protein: CASSRQGPSVYNEQFF.